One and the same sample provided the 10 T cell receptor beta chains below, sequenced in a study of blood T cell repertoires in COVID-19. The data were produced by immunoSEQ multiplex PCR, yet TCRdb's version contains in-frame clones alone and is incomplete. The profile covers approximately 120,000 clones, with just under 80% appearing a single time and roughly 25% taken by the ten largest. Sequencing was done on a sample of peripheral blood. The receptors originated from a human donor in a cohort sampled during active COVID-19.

Here the CDR3 reads CSVGPGHNQETQYF. The CDR3 DNA reads TGCAGCGTTGGTCCGGGACACAATCAAGAGACCCAGTACTTC. This chain links TRBV29-1 with TRBJ2-5, with TRBD1 as a possible D gene (6 bases). The CDR3 spans 14 residues. In germline, CDR1 is SQVTM, CDR2 ANQGSEA. Trimming shortened V by 4 bases and J by 2 bases, and 14 bases separated the two germline ends.

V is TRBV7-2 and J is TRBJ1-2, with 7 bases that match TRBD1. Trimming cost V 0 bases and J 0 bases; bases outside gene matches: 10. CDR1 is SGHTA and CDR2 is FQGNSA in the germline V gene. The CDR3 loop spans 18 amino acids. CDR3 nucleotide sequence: TGTGCCAGCAGCTTAGCCCGGACAGGTCCTAAAGCTAACTATGGCTACACCTTC. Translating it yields CASSLARTGPKANYGYTF.

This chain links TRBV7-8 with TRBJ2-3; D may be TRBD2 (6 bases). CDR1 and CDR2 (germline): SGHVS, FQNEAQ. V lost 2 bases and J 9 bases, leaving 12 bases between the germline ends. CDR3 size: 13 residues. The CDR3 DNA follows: TGTGCCAGCAGCTTACCGCGGGGCTTGACGCAGTATTTT. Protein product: CASSLPRGLTQYF. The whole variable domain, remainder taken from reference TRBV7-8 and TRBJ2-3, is GAGVSQSPRYKVAKRGQDVALRCDPISGHVSLFWYQQALGQGPEFLTYFQNEAQLDKSGLPSDRFFAERPEGSVSTLKIQRTQQEDSAVYLCASSLPRGLTQYFGPGTRLTVL.

DNA of the CDR3: TGTGCCTGGAGTGGGACAGGGAATGAGCAGTTCTTC. As protein: CAWSGTGNEQFF. The V call is TRBV30, the J call TRBJ2-1, with 8 positions matching TRBD1. With V trimmed by 1 base and J by 7 bases, 0 bases remained unmatched. Germline V gene lookup returns CDR1 GTSNPN and CDR2 SVGIG (reference sequence). The CDR3 consists of 12 residues.

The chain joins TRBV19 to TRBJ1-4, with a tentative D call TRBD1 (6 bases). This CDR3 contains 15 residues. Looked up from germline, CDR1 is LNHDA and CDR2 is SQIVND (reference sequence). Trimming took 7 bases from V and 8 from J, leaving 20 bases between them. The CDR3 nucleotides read TGTGCCAGTACCGGACAGAATGAAGACGTCGAAAAACTGTTTTTT. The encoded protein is CASTGQNEDVEKLFF. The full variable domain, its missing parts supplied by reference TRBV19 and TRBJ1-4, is DGGITQSPKYLFRKEGQNVTLSCEQNLNHDAMYWYRQDPGQGLRLIYYSQIVNDFQKGDIAEGYSVSREKKESFPLTVTSAQKNPTAFYLCASTGQNEDVEKLFFGSGTQLSVL.

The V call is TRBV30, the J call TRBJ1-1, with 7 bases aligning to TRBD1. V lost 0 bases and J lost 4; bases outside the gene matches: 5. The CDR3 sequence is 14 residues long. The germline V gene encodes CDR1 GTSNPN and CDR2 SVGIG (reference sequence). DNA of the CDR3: TGTGCCTGGAGTGTACTCGGGGACAGCACTGAAGCTTTCTTT. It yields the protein CAWSVLGDSTEAFF.

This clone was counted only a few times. The CDR3 spells CASRPRTGSNTEAFF. The CDR3 DNA reads as TGTGCCAGCAGACCGAGGACAGGGTCGAACACTGAAGCTTTCTTT. The chain joins TRBV9 to TRBJ1-1; 8 nucleotides line up with TRBD1. The V gene's germline CDR1 is SGDLS and CDR2 YYNGEE. The V gene end was trimmed by 5 bases and the J gene end by 1 base; junction bases not matched to a gene: 7. The CDR3 is 15 amino acids.

The CDR3: CAFRGGSSYNEQFF. The DNA of the CDR3 is TGTGCCTTTCGGGGGGGGAGCTCCTACAATGAGCAGTTCTTC. This chain links TRBV30 with TRBJ2-1, with 8 positions matching TRBD2. V gave up 7 bases and J gave up 0 bases; unmatched junction bases: 5. The germline V gene has CDR1 GTSNPN and CDR2 SVGIG (reference sequence). This CDR3 is 14 amino acids long.

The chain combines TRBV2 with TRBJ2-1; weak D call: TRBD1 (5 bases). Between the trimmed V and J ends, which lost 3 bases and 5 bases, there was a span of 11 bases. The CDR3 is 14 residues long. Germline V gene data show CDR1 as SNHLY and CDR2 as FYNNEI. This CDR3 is CASSDAGSDNEQFF. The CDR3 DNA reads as TGTGCCAGCAGTGATGCAGGGTCCGACAATGAGCAGTTCTTC.

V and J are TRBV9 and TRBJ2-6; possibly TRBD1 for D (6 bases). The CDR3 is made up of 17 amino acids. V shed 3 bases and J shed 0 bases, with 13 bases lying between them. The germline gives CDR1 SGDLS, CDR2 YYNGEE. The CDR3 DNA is TGTGCCAGCAGCGCCCGACAGGATAGCTCTGGGGCCAACGTCCTGACTTTC. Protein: CASSARQDSSGANVLTF.